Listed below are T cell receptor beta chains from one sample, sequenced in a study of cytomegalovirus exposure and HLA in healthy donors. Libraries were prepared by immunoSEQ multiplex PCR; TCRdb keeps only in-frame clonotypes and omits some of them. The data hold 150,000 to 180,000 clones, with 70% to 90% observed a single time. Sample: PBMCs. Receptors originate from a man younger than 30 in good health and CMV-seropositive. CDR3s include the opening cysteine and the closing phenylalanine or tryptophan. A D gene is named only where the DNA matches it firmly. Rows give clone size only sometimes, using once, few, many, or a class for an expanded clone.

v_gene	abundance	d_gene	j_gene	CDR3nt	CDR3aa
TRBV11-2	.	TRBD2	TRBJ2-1	TGTGCCAGCAGCCTCAGACTAGCGGGAGGGCCGGGATACAATGAGCAGTTCTTC	CASSLRLAGGPGYNEQFF
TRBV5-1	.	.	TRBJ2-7	TGCGCCAGCAGCTTGGTTGCAGGGTCCTACGAGCAGTACTTC	CASSLVAGSYEQYF
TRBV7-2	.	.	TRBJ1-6	TGTGCCAGCAGCTCCAGGGAAGCCCTCTTTAATTCACCCCTCCACTTT	CASSSREALFNSPLHF
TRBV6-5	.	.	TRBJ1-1	TGTGCCAGCAGTTATGACCGGGGGAAGGACACTGAAGCTTTCTTT	CASSYDRGKDTEAFF
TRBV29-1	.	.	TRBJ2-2	TGCAGCGTTGAGTGGCGGGTCGGGGAGCTGTTTTTT	CSVEWRVGELFF
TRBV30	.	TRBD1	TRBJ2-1	TGTGCCTGGAGTAGGCTCAGGGGGCTCTACAATGAGCAGTTCTTC	CAWSRLRGLYNEQFF
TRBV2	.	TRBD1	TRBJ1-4	TGTGCCAGCAGACAGGGGAAAGGCAGTGAAAAACTGTTTTTT	CASRQGKGSEKLFF
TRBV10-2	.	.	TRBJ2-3	TGCGCCAGCAGTACAGGGATTGGGGCAGATACGCAGTATTTT	CASSTGIGADTQYF
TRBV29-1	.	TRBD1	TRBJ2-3	TGCAGCGTGGGAGACAGGGTCGCAGATACGCAGTATTTT	CSVGDRVADTQYF
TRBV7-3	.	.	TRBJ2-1	TGTGCCAGCAGCCTCCGCGCGGGGAGCTCCTACAATGAGCAGTTCTTC	CASSLRAGSSYNEQFF
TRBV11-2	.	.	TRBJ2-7	TGTGCCAGCAGCCGTGAACCCCTAGCCGACGAGCAGTACTTC	CASSREPLADEQYF
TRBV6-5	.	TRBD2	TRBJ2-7	TGTGCCAGCAGTTACCCCCGGGGAGGGAGCTCCTACGAGCAGTACTTC	CASSYPRGGSSYEQYF
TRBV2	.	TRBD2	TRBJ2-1	TGTGCCAGCAGTGTTAGCGGGGGGAGATACAATGAGCAGTTCTTC	CASSVSGGRYNEQFF
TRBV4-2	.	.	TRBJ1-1	TGTGCCAGCAGCCAAGAGGAGTCCCAGGGCACTGAAGCTTTCTTT	CASSQEESQGTEAFF
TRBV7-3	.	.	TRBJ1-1	TGTGCCAGCAGCATCCTCAGGGGAAGTGAAGCTTTCTTT	CASSILRGSEAFF
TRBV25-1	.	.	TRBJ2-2	TGTGCCAGCAGAGGGAGTGGCACCGGGGAGCTGTTTTTT	CASRGSGTGELFF
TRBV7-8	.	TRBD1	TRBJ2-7	TGTGCCAGCAGCTTGGACAGGGGGCGCGAGCAGTACTTC	CASSLDRGREQYF
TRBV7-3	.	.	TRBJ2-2	TGTGCCAGCAGCCTCGAGCTCGGGGAGCTGTTTTTT	CASSLELGELFF
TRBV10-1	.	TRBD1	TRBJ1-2	TGCGCCAGCAGTTACTCCCGGGACAGGCCGCCCGTAGTCTATGGCTACACCTTC	CASSYSRDRPPVVYGYTF
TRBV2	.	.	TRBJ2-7	TGTGCCAGCAGTGTTGGGGGGTCCCCCTCCTACGAGCAGTACTTC	CASSVGGSPSYEQYF
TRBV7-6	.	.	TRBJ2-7	TGTGCCAGCAGCCCTGGACTGTTGTCCTACGAGCAGTACTTC	CASSPGLLSYEQYF
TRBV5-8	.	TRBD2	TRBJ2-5	TGTGCCAGCAGTTCCCGGACTAGCGGGAAGGAGACCCAGTACTTC	CASSSRTSGKETQYF
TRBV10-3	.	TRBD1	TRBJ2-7	TGTGCCATCCGACGACAGGGTTGTTACGAGCAGTACTTC	CAIRRQGCYEQYF
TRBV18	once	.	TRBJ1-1	TGTGCCAGCTCACGTAGCGGGGGGCGGTACACTGAAGCTTTCTTT	CASSRSGGRYTEAFF
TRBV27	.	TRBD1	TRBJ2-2	TGTGCCAGCAGTCCTGGGACAGGGGCCACCGGGGAGCTGTTTTTT	CASSPGTGATGELFF
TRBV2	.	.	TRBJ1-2	TGTGCCAGCAAGCTTGGCTATGGCTACACCTTC	CASKLGYGYTF
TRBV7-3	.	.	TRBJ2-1	TGTGCCAGCAGCTTTTCGTCCGGGGGGCAGTTCTTC	CASSFSSGGQFF
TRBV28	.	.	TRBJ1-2	TGTGCCAGCAGTATTGGACAGTATGGCTACACCTTC	CASSIGQYGYTF
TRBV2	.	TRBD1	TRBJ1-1	TGTGCCAGCAGTGACTGGGGAGACAGGGCTAACACTGAAGCTTTCTTT	CASSDWGDRANTEAFF
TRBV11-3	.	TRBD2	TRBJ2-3	TGTGCCAGCAGCTCCGGCGGGCTAGCGGGCCCAGATACGCAGTATTTT	CASSSGGLAGPDTQYF
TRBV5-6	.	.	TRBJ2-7	TGTGCCAGCAGCTTCTCGTTGACTCCCGAGCTTCAGTACTTC	CASSFSLTPELQYF
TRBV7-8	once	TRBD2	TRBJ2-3	TGTGCCAGCAGCTTAATGCGGGAGGGGCGGGGGGATACGCAGTATTTT	CASSLMREGRGDTQYF
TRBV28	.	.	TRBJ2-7	TGTGCCAGCAGTTTAGCCGGGGATGTGCGGGAGCAGTACTTC	CASSLAGDVREQYF
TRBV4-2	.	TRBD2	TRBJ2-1	TGTGCCAGCAGCCAAGAGGGCGGCGCGGGAGTAGGGAATGAGCAGTTCTTC	CASSQEGGAGVGNEQFF
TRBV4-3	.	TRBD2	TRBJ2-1	TGCGCCAGCAGCCACCGACTAGCGGGGGGGCGGGATGAGCAGTTCTTC	CASSHRLAGGRDEQFF
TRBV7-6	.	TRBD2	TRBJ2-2	TGTGCCAGCAGCATTACCAGCGGGGGCCTTTACACCGGGGAGCTGTTTTTT	CASSITSGGLYTGELFF
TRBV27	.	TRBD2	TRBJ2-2	TGTGCCAGCAGCTGGGGACTAGCGGGAGGTCGGGGCACCGGGGAGCTGTTTTTT	CASSWGLAGGRGTGELFF
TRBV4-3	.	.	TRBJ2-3	TGCGCCAGCAGCCAAGATCTCGGTACCACAGATACGCAGTATTTT	CASSQDLGTTDTQYF
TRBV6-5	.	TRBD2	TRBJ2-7	TGTGCCAGCAGTTGGGGACTAGCTATGTACGAGCAGTACTTC	CASSWGLAMYEQYF
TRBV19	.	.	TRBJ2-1	TGTGCCAGTAGCCTCGGGACCTACAATGAGCAGTTCTTC	CASSLGTYNEQFF
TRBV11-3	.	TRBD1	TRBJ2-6	TGTGCCAGCAGCACTCGACAGGGAGCTGGGGCCAACGTCCTGACTTTC	CASSTRQGAGANVLTF
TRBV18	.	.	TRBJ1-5	TGTGCCAGCCAAAACCCCCGGGGGGAACGCAATCAGCCCCAGCATTTT	CASQNPRGERNQPQHF
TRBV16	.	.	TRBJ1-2	TGTGCCAGCAGCCAATGGAGGACAGATAACTATGGCTACACCTTC	CASSQWRTDNYGYTF
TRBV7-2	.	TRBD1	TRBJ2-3	TGTGCCAGCAGCTTGGACAGGGGTACAGATACGCAGTATTTT	CASSLDRGTDTQYF
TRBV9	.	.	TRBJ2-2	TGTGCCAGCAGCGTATCGGGCGGGCCGAACACCGGGGAGCTGTTTTTT	CASSVSGGPNTGELFF
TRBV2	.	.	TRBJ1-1	TGTGCCAGCAGTGAGGGCCTACTGAGTACTGAAGCTTTCTTT	CASSEGLLSTEAFF
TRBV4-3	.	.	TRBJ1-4	TGCGCCAGCAGCCAAGATATCGGGACTACGCCGGAAAAACTGTTTTTT	CASSQDIGTTPEKLFF
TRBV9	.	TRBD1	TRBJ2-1	TGTGCCAGCAGCGCACAGGGGGCTGGTGGCAATGAGCAGTTCTTC	CASSAQGAGGNEQFF
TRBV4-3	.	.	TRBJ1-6	TGCGCCAGCAGCTATGGGAGGAATTCACCCCTCCACTTT	CASSYGRNSPLHF
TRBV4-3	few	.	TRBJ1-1	TGCGCCAGCAGCCAAGTCCAGGGCGTGAACACTGAAGCTTTCTTT	CASSQVQGVNTEAFF
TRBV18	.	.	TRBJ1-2	TGTGCCAGCTCACCATCGGACAGACAATTGGGGGGCTACACCTTC	CASSPSDRQLGGYTF
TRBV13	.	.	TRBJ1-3	TGTGCCAGCAACAATCGGCGGCAGAACGCTGGAAACACCATATATTTT	CASNNRRQNAGNTIYF
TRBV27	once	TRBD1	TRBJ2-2	TGTGCCAGCAGTTTAGGGACAGGGGGCGTCACCGGGGAGCTGTTTTTT	CASSLGTGGVTGELFF
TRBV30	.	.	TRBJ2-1	TGTGCCTGGAGTGTTGCCAGTCTCGCCTACAATGAGCAGTTCTTC	CAWSVASLAYNEQFF
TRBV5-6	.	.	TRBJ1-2	TGTGCCAGCAGCTCTGGGGGCAGGGGATATGGCTACACCTTC	CASSSGGRGYGYTF
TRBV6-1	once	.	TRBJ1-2	TGTGCCATCGCAGGGTCACCGAACTATGGCTACACCTTC	CAIAGSPNYGYTF
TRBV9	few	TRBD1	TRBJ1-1	TGTGCCAGCAGTCCGTCTCAGGGGGCGAACACTGAAGCTTTCTTT	CASSPSQGANTEAFF
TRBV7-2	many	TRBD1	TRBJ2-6	TGTGCCAGCAGGCAATTTCCAGGGGGCGCTGGGGCCAACGTCCTGACTTTC	CASRQFPGGAGANVLTF
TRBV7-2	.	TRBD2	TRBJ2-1	TGTGCCAGCAGCTTAGAAGCGGGGGGTTCCTACAATGAGCAGTTCTTC	CASSLEAGGSYNEQFF